This T cell receptor beta chain was identified in a study of technical replicates of blood from a few donors. This clone has only a few counts. Only in-frame clones appear in the TCRdb table, and some are missing; sequencing was by immunoSEQ multiplex PCR. The data contain roughly 14,000 clones, about 82% of them seen just once; the ten biggest clones take up about 11%. Trimming cost V 5 bases and J 7 bases; bases outside gene matches: 6. The CDR3 covers 13 residues. Germline CDR1 SGHVS, CDR2 FNYEAQ. The sequencing input was PBMCs. The chain combines TRBV7-6 with TRBJ1-1, with 8 nucleotides matching TRBD1. The sequence came from a human donor in good health. CDR3: CASSNPGTGEAFF. CDR3 coding DNA: TGTGCCAGCAGCAACCCCGGGACAGGTGAAGCTTTCTTT.